Below, 15 T cell receptor beta chains from the same sample are listed, as sequenced in a study of cytomegalovirus exposure and HLA in healthy donors. The data were produced by immunoSEQ multiplex PCR, yet TCRdb's version contains in-frame clones alone and is incomplete. The table records 300,000 to 400,000 clones, roughly 88% of them present only once. Sequencing was carried out using PBMCs. The receptors were gathered from a man in his thirties or forties in good health and CMV-seronegative.

The chain recombines TRBV9 with TRBJ1-6, with D perhaps matching TRBD1 (6 bases). V shed 0 bases and J shed 0 bases, with 10 bases lying between them. The germline CDR1 and CDR2 sequences are SGDLS and YYNGEE. The CDR3 is made up of 17 amino acids. This chain's CDR3 is CASSVEGGSSYNSPLHF. CDR3 bases: TGTGCCAGCAGCGTAGAAGGGGGTAGCTCCTATAATTCACCCCTCCACTTT.

The CDR3 region is CASSLVGGLQNEQFF. The DNA for the CDR3 is TGTGCCAGCAGTTTGGTGGGGGGACTACAAAATGAGCAGTTCTTC. V gene TRBV6-5 combines with J gene TRBJ2-1; 7 bases are a match to TRBD2. The CDR3 covers 15 residues. From germline, CDR1 is MNHEY and CDR2 SVGAGI. J gave up 7 bases and V 4 bases, and 10 bases lay outside the gene matches.

The genes are TRBV7-8 and TRBJ2-1; TRBD2 matches 8 bases. The J segment lost 1 base and the V segment lost 1 base, leaving 3 bases of the junction unmatched. The length of the CDR3 is 16 residues. Per germline, CDR1 SGHVS and CDR2 FQNEAQ. The CDR3 DNA sequence: TGTGCCAGCAGCTTAGTAGCGGGGTATTCCTACAATGAGCAGTTCTTC. Its translation: CASSLVAGYSYNEQFF.

The rearrangement joins TRBV7-9 to TRBJ2-5; D remains unclear. The CDR3 length is 14 residues. In germline, CDR1 is SEHNR, CDR2 FQNEAQ (reference sequence). Trimming removed 0 bases at V and 5 bases at J, with 10 bases between. The CDR3 spells CASSLARLRETQYF. DNA for the CDR3: TGTGCCAGCAGCTTAGCTAGACTGAGGGAGACCCAGTACTTC.

The V and J genes are TRBV27 and TRBJ1-1; no firm D call. CDR3 length equals 14 residues. The germline V gene has CDR1 MNHEY and CDR2 SMNVEV (reference sequence). Trimming shortened V by 5 bases and J by 0 bases, and 10 bases separated the two germline ends. The CDR3 loop is CASSHPGMNTEAFF. The CDR3 DNA is TGTGCCAGCAGTCACCCGGGAATGAACACTGAAGCTTTCTTT.

J is TRBJ1-3 and V is TRBV7-9, with a tentative D call TRBD1 (5 bases). This CDR3 region has 14 residues. The germline gives CDR1 SEHNR, CDR2 FQNEAQ (reference sequence). V shed 4 bases and J shed 1 base, with 8 bases lying between them. The CDR3 here is CASSSQGSGNTIYF. In DNA form, the CDR3 reads TGTGCCAGCAGCTCCCAGGGTTCTGGAAACACCATATATTTT.

The chain is built from TRBV7-7 and TRBJ2-3; TRBD1 matches at 8 bases. Germline CDR1 reads SSHAT; CDR2 reads FNYEAQ (reference sequence). V was pared by 5 bases and J by 9 bases, with 7 bases of the junction left unmatched. The CDR3 length is 13 residues. CDR3 sequence reads: CASSPHTGGTQYF. CDR3 bases: TGTGCCAGCAGCCCGCACACAGGGGGAACGCAGTATTTT.

The chain links TRBV7-9 to TRBJ2-2, with 10 bases that match TRBD2. The CDR3 length is 17 residues. The germline CDR1 and CDR2 sequences are SEHNR and FQNEAQ (reference sequence). Trimming at V came to 1 base and at J to 4 bases, leaving 6 bases not matched to a gene. The CDR3 reads CASSLGSRTSGTGELFF. In nucleotides, the CDR3 is TGTGCCAGCAGCTTAGGTAGTCGGACTAGCGGCACCGGGGAGCTGTTTTTT.

At least ten counts were recorded for this clone. A read error may produce the germline difference seen at one junction end. This chain joins TRBV6-1 and TRBJ2-5, with D unresolved. This CDR3 contains 12 residues. Germline CDR1 and CDR2: MNHNS and SASEGT. The CDR3 DNA reads TGTGCCAGCAGCCAAACAACCACCGACAAGGACTTC. This codes for CASSQTTTDKDF.

The V and J genes are TRBV7-6 and TRBJ1-4; 10 nucleotides agree with TRBD1. CDR1 and CDR2 from the germline V gene are SGHVS and FNYEAQ. V gave up 5 bases and J gave up 7 bases; unmatched junction bases: 10. The CDR3 has 16 residues. The CDR3: CASSPGGTGVAEKLFF. As DNA, the CDR3 is TGTGCCAGCAGCCCCGGGGGGACAGGGGTGGCTGAAAAACTGTTTTTT.

The chain recombines TRBV6-6 with TRBJ1-2; D is unclear. The CDR3 is 15 amino acids. The germline gives CDR1 MNHNY, CDR2 SVGAGI (reference sequence). Trimming pared 0 bases from V and 1 base from J, leaving 9 bases between. CDR3 DNA sequence: TGTGCCAGCAGTTACTCGTACCTAGATAACTATGGCTACACCTTC. As protein: CASSYSYLDNYGYTF.

CDR3: CASCLTRTYEQYF. The DNA for the CDR3 is TGTGCCAGCTGCCTGACTCGTACCTACGAGCAGTACTTC. This chain connects TRBV2 to TRBJ2-7; D is unresolved. The length of the CDR3 is 13 residues. V gave up 8 bases and J gave up 2 bases, with 13 bases separating them. Germline CDR1 is SNHLY and CDR2 is FYNNEI.

This clone was recorded once. The chain combines TRBV5-1 with TRBJ1-1; TRBD1 matches at 7 bases. This CDR3 has 17 amino acids. With V trimmed by 0 bases and J by 4 bases, 12 bases remained unmatched. Germline V CDR1 and CDR2: SGHRS, YFSETQ. CDR3 in DNA: TGCGCCAGCAGCTTGGATCCGCCAGGGGGTATGGGCACTGAAGCTTTCTTT. Residues: CASSLDPPGGMGTEAFF.

V usage is TRBV10-2 and J usage is TRBJ2-7, with 8 bases fitting TRBD1. The V gene's germline CDR1 is WSHSY and CDR2 SAAADI. V shed 3 bases, J shed 4 bases, and the junction held 5 bases outside the gene matches. The CDR3 spans 14 residues. The DNA of the CDR3 is TGCGCCAGCAGTGAAAGGACAGGGACTTACGAGCAGTACTTC. Translated: CASSERTGTYEQYF.

V gene TRBV2 combines with J gene TRBJ1-1; D unclear. The CDR3 has 14 residues. Germline V gene data show CDR1 as SNHLY and CDR2 as FYNNEI. The germline V and J ends were trimmed by 3 bases and 0 bases, with 8 bases remaining between them. The DNA for the CDR3 is TGTGCCAGCAGTGATGGTCGGTTGAACACTGAAGCTTTCTTT. It yields the protein CASSDGRLNTEAFF. The whole variable domain, remainder taken from reference TRBV2 and TRBJ1-1, is EPEVTQTPSHQVTQMGQEVILRCVPISNHLYFYWYRQILGQKVEFLVSFYNNEISEKSEIFDDQFSVERPDGSNFTLKIRSTKLEDSAMYFCASSDGRLNTEAFFGQGTRLTVV.